Listed below are T cell receptor beta chains from one sample, sequenced in a study of blood T cell repertoires in COVID-19. Sequenced by immunoSEQ multiplex PCR; TCRdb stores in-frame clones only, minus some. The sample has some 130,000 clones; more than 75% are singletons. The source material was peripheral blood. The receptors shown here come from a man aged 50 to 59 with active COVID-19. The CDR3 runs from the conserved cysteine through the conserved F or W. A D gene is named only where the DNA matches it firmly. The size of a clone is reported for some rows only, either as once, few or many, or as a class for expanded clones.

cdr3_aa cdr3_nt d_call clone_size j_call v_call
CAISDVGSGTGHEKLFF TGTGCCATCAGTGACGTGGGATCCGGGACAGGGCATGAAAAACTGTTTTTT TRBD1 . TRBJ1-4 TRBV10-3
CASSHLRQGEEKLFF TGTGCCAGCAGCCATCTCCGACAGGGGGAAGAAAAACTGTTTTTT TRBD1 . TRBJ1-4 TRBV3-1/TRBV3-2
CASYGRERDEQYF TGTGCCTCCTACGGGAGGGAAAGGGACGAGCAGTACTTC TRBD2 few TRBJ2-7 TRBV3-1/TRBV3-2
CASSLEGAGRPHF TGTGCCAGCAGCTTAGAGGGGGCCGGTCGGCCCCACTTC TRBD1 . TRBJ2-7 TRBV7-2
CASSSQGAGGYTF TGTGCCAGCAGCAGTCAGGGGGCCGGTGGCTACACCTTC TRBD1 . TRBJ1-2 TRBV7-9
CASSSRSGGALLTDTQYF TGCGCCAGCAGCTCCCGTAGCGGGGGGGCCCTCTTAACAGATACGCAGTATTTT TRBD2 . TRBJ2-3 TRBV5-1
CASSLYRDGEQFF TGTGCCAGCAGTTTATACAGGGACGGTGAGCAGTTCTTC . . TRBJ2-1 TRBV12-3/TRBV12-4
CASSLGLSGANVLTF TGTGCCAGCAGCCTCGGGTTGTCTGGGGCCAACGTCCTGACTTTC . . TRBJ2-6 TRBV4-2
CASTDLAGGREQFF TGTGCCAGTACTGATCTAGCGGGGGGGCGAGAGCAGTTCTTC TRBD2 . TRBJ2-1 TRBV2
CASTPTGGGYYGYTF TGCGCCAGCACCCCAACAGGGGGCGGATACTATGGCTACACCTTC TRBD1 few TRBJ1-2 TRBV5-1
CASSFGSGYTF TGTGCCAGCAGCTTCGGTAGTGGCTACACCTTC . once TRBJ1-2 TRBV11-2
CASAGSISTDTQYF TGTGCCTCGGCGGGCAGCATCAGCACAGATACGCAGTATTTT . . TRBJ2-3 TRBV7-8
CASSRQRGPYEQYF TGTGCCAGCAGCCGACAACGGGGTCCCTACGAGCAGTACTTC . . TRBJ2-7 TRBV6-5
CASSTHRGQVLYGYTF TGTGCCAGCAGCACACACAGGGGACAGGTTCTCTATGGCTACACCTTC . . TRBJ1-2 TRBV21-1
CASSLTYGQGGDNEQFF TGTGCCAGCAGCTTAACATATGGACAGGGGGGAGACAATGAGCAGTTCTTC TRBD1 . TRBJ2-1 TRBV7-3
CASSLEGTYEQYF TGTGCCAGCAGTTTAGAGGGCACCTACGAGCAGTACTTC . . TRBJ2-7 TRBV27
CAASGWSTGGYTF TGTGCCGCCTCAGGGTGGAGCACGGGTGGCTACACCTTC . . TRBJ1-2 TRBV28
CASSSTPGQGGETQYF TGTGCCAGCAGCTCTACCCCGGGACAGGGTGGGGAGACCCAGTACTTC TRBD1 . TRBJ2-5 TRBV5-4
CASFGSSYGYTF TGTGCCAGTTTTGGATCTAGCTATGGCTACACCTTC . . TRBJ1-2 TRBV3-1/TRBV3-2
CASSPRGQGEQYF TGCGCCAGCAGCCCTAGGGGGCAGGGCGAGCAGTACTTC TRBD1 . TRBJ2-7 TRBV5-1
CASSPTSGGKADTQYF TGTGCCAGCAGCCCGACTAGCGGGGGGAAGGCAGATACGCAGTATTTT TRBD2 . TRBJ2-3 TRBV7-9
CASSQGLAYTF TGTGCCAGCAGCCAAGGTCTAGCCTACACCTTC . once TRBJ1-2 TRBV3-1/TRBV3-2
CASTDRGFPGELFF TGTGCCAGCACGGACAGGGGATTCCCCGGGGAGCTGTTTTTT TRBD1 . TRBJ2-2 TRBV5-4
CASSYQGYRYNSPLHF TGTGCCAGCAGTTACCAGGGATACCGGTATAATTCACCCCTCCACTTT . . TRBJ1-6 TRBV6-5
CASSETSGNQETQYF TGTGCCAGCAGCGAGACTAGCGGGAACCAAGAGACCCAGTACTTC TRBD2 . TRBJ2-5 TRBV2
CASSQEYGGTTDTQYF TGCGCCAGCAGCCAAGAATATGGGGGCACCACAGATACGCAGTATTTT . . TRBJ2-3 TRBV4-1
CASNRLAQETQYF TGTGCCAGCAATAGACTGGCACAAGAGACCCAGTACTTC . . TRBJ2-5 TRBV6-5
CASSVTGYEQYF TGTGCCAGTAGTGTCACAGGGTACGAGCAGTACTTC . . TRBJ2-7 TRBV19